This TCR beta chain appears in the sequencing data of a study of beta chain features in type 1 diabetes. Study-wide results and limits: Shorter TCRB CDR3s, moderately but significantly so, were found in Type 1 diabetes patients in all four CD4+ subsets.

The germline gives CDR1 MNHEY, CDR2 SVGAGI. The CDR3 length is 15 residues. V shed 5 bases, J shed 3 bases, and the junction held 6 bases outside the gene matches. The whole isolated RNA underwent reverse transcription, so sequencing captured expressed TCRB transcripts. Assay used: immunoSEQ multiplex PCR; TCRdb lists only in-frame clones, some missing. The sample lists about 300,000 clones, about 13% occurring once. On this clone: Its antigen remains unknown.

The TCR comes from a woman younger than 35 with type 1 diabetes. V usage is TRBV6-5 and J usage is TRBJ1-5; 8 bases match TRBD1. The sequencing sample was made of naive CD4+ T cells from blood. The CDR3 loop reads CASSAGQGYNQPQHF. The CDR3 nucleotides are TGTGCCAGCAGTGCCGGACAGGGTTACAATCAGCCCCAGCATTTT.